The clone carrying this T cell receptor beta chain was detected a few times. Healthy adults negative for HIV, lacking recent acute infections or vaccinations, served as donors. Deep-level running was used for the assay. TCRdb's copy holds only in-frame clones and misses some; the assay was immunoSEQ multiplex PCR. Here the sample spans around 600,000 clones, approximately 97% being singletons. The data are from a study of shared clonotypes between healthy human individuals. Germline assignment: CDR1 LGHNA and CDR2 YNFKEQ. Trimming removed 1 base at V and 5 bases at J, with 5 bases between. This CDR3 contains 12 residues.

The chain uses TRBV4-2 and TRBJ2-5; D gene ambiguous. This TCR derives from a woman under 40 in good health. Source material: naive CD4+ T cells sorted from blood. The sample's subset: CD45RA+ positively selected. The CDR3: CASSQGWETQYF. CDR3 nucleotides: TGTGCCAGCAGCCAAGGGTGGGAGACCCAGTACTTC.